This record covers a single T cell receptor (beta chain). Its antigen is not identified. This sample is part of a study of graft-versus-host responses after intestinal transplantation. Study in general: Transplant types were multivisceral, liver-intestinal, or isolated intestinal. Anti-thymocyte globulin induction, then tacrolimus and steroids for around 3 years, went to all recipients.

The trim removed 5 bases at V and 0 bases at J, leaving 4 bases unmatched. The CDR3 length is 15 residues. The germline V gene has CDR1 SGHRS and CDR2 YFSETQ. Study-wide points: Across patients carrying graft-donor T cell macrochimerism, allografts held high graft-versus-host to host-versus-graft clonal ratios.

Libraries were prepared by immunoSEQ multiplex PCR; TCRdb keeps only in-frame clonotypes and omits some of them. The table shows around 25,000 clones, with around 80% occurring only once. The rearrangement joins TRBV5-1 to TRBJ1-3; 8 nucleotides line up with TRBD1. Sequencing was performed on unstimulated CD4+ T cells sorted from spleen or lymph node cells, taken before intestinal transplant. The receptor comes from a human donor who received an intestinal transplant. CDR3 region: CASRPGQGSGNTIYF. The CDR3 coding sequence is TGCGCCAGCAGGCCTGGACAGGGCTCTGGAAACACCATATATTTT.